This entry concerns a single TCR beta chain. The junction departs from germline at one end; a sequencing error may be responsible. This sample was included in a study of blood T cells in healthy people across ages. The CDR3 sequence is 17 residues long. Germline V lookup: CDR1 SGDLS, CDR2 YYNGEE. A J-beta primer mix and a sample-barcoded 5' primer were used in a second PCR of roughly 7 to 12 cycles. TCRdb itself ran the 5' RACE reads through MiXCR, one entry per CDR3 protein. The sample has 1.5 million or so distinct CDR3 sequences; around 39% are singletons. The TCR was taken from a young woman in good health. The sequencing input was blood. This chain uses TRBV9 with TRBJ1-6; TRBD1 might be the D (5 bases). The CDR3, as DNA: TGTACCAGCAGCCCCTCGGTTGGGGCCCACTATAATTCACCCCTCCACTTT. The encoded protein is CTSSPSVGAHYNSPLHF.